This T cell receptor beta chain is drawn from a study of cytomegalovirus exposure and HLA in healthy donors. Study-level points and caveats: A likely sequencing artifact accounted for one observed cluster of highly shared sequence variants.

Between the trimmed V and J ends, which lost 4 bases and 2 bases, there was a span of 18 bases. The germline V gene encodes CDR1 GTSNPN and CDR2 SVGIG (reference sequence). This CDR3 is built from 15 residues. Notes on this clone: Its antigen remains unidentified.

In the PCR, 60 Vbeta and 13 Jbeta primers were used. The protocol was immunoSEQ multiplex PCR, while the TCRdb copy is restricted to in-frame clones and leaves out a portion. The data hold some 100,000 clones, with 65% to 80% observed a single time. The sequence was collected from a female donor in good health and CMV-seropositive. This sequence joins TRBV30 and TRBJ2-7; TRBD1 might be the D (6 bases). What was sequenced was PBMCs. The CDR3 is CAWKRVGAQPYEQYF. CDR3 sequence (DNA): TGTGCCTGGAAACGGGTGGGGGCGCAGCCCTACGAGCAGTACTTC.